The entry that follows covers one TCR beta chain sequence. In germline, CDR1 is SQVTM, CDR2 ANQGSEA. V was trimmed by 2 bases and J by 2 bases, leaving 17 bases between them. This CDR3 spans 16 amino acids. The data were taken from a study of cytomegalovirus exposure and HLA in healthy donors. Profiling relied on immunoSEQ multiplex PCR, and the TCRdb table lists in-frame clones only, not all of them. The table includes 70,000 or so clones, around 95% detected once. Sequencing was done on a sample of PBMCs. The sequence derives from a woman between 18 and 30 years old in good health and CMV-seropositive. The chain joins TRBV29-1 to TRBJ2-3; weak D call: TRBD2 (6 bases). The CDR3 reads CSVELRGKGTTDTQYF. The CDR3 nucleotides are TGCAGCGTTGAATTACGGGGGAAGGGGACCACAGATACGCAGTATTTT.